This T cell receptor beta chain was identified during a study of CD8 T cells in ankylosing spondylitis (dated by TCRdb to 2015 to 2018). In the study overall: T cell receptor beta repertoires were profiled in healthy donors and ankylosing spondylitis patients so that disease-linked TCR variants could be found. The full study cohort was made up of 25 ankylosing spondylitis patients and 108 healthy donors. Peripheral blood was sampled, and synovial fluid was additionally collected from ankylosing spondylitis patients.

General study outcomes and caveats: The disease-linked clones were reported to be significantly enriched in matched synovial fluid samples from ankylosing spondylitis patients. Blood from ankylosing spondylitis patients appeared to be characterized by a TCR beta motif composed of several highly homologous amino acid variants. In peripheral blood, the disease-linked clones were found at relatively low frequencies and had a CD8+ phenotype. Some motif variants were previously reported in synovial fluid and blood of reactive arthritis patients, suggesting common disease-initiation mechanisms.

V is clipped by 5 bases and J by 2 bases, and the sequence between their germline boundaries is 9 bases long. Its CDR3 holds 14 amino acids, cysteine through phenylalanine. Just CDR3 DNA is preserved here, 42 bases in frame from base 1. This clonotype was seen repeatedly, ten times or more. What this receptor recognizes is not known. Base qualities are missing; no much larger clone stands one base away. TCRdb names Illumina HiSeq 2500 as the instrument used. TCR beta libraries were prepared by quantitative 5'-RACE with molecular barcodes. The published analysis was carried out like this. To identify disease-linked TCR variants, a new computational method was used, one built on a probabilistic model of VDJ rearrangement. TCRdb handled the public reads itself, with Q25 trimming in fastp and clone calling in MiXCR, and kept productive beta chains. Every CDR3 protein is listed once, alongside the most common genes and DNA of its rows. The authors' filters were not applied to this entry. The sample contains 80,000 to 100,000 distinct CDR3 sequences, about 9% of them found a single time. 5.1% of the sample belongs to the ten largest clones.

The TCR was taken from a male donor with ankylosing spondylitis or in good health (not recorded which). The V and J genes are TRBV12-3 or TRBV12-4 and TRBJ2-2, with the D segment identity uncertain. Specimen: blood, either unsorted or a sorted T cell fraction (not recorded which). The CDR3 region has the sequence CASSGWTNTGELFF. The nucleotide sequence is TGTGCCAGCAGTGGATGGACCAACACCGGGGAGCTGTTTTTT.